This T cell receptor (beta chain) is from a study of blood T cells in healthy people across ages. For the second PCR, which ran for about 7 to 11 cycles, a sample-barcoded 5' primer and a J-beta primer mix were used. TCRdb analysed the 5' RACE reads with MiXCR anew, one entry per CDR3 protein. The sample lists around 800,000 distinct CDR3 sequences; 20% to 30% were seen once. Total RNA, at least 6 micrograms per sample, was extracted from PBMCs. The CDR3 covers 15 residues. J lost 8 bases, V lost 6 bases, and 12 bases had no gene match. These records were also assigned to another study, of T cells of mothers and their children. As reported in that work: Donation came from a few healthy Caucasian mothers together with their six children. Over 8.5 million TCR beta CDR3 reads were obtained from each mother, and several million from each child.

The sequence was obtained from a boy younger than 18 in good health. The sample consisted of blood. The chain links TRBV12-3 or TRBV12-4 to TRBJ1-4; TRBD1 matches 7 bases. CDR3 bases: TGTGCCAGCAGCGATATATCGGGAGGGGGCGAAAAACTGTTTTTT. Translation: CASSDISGGGEKLFF.